This note documents a single T cell receptor (beta chain) sequence. In the study's own analysis: Amplification of reference gene primers was used by the study to estimate nucleated cell counts. TCRdb keeps only in-frame clones here, not all; method: immunoSEQ multiplex PCR. Clonal size and the V and J genes are those of that table, whereas D and trimming came from the DNA. This table has some 250,000 clones, about nine tenths appearing once. This sample was taken from a study of blood T cell repertoires in COVID-19. Looking at the study overall: PBMCs, B-cell-depleted T cells, or T cells provided the cDNA or gDNA that made up the material.

The Seattle patients joined while their infection was active and were tracked longitudinally afterward. With V trimmed by 3 bases and J by 2 bases, 7 bases remained unmatched. The CDR3 extends over 15 amino acids. Germline values: CDR1 SGHRS, CDR2 YFSETQ. The chain joins TRBV5-1 to TRBJ1-2; 7 nucleotides match TRBD1. Specimen: peripheral blood. The TCR originated in a woman in her twenties or thirties with COVID-19, enrolled during active disease. The CDR3 DNA reads TGCGCCAGCAGCTCATCACAGGGGATAAACTATGGCTACACCTTC. Protein sequence: CASSSSQGINYGYTF.